This T cell receptor (beta chain) is drawn from a study of low-dose radiotherapy and immunotherapy resistance in tumors. This CDR3 contains 15 residues. V trimming: 1 base; J trimming: 7 bases; junction bases outside the gene matches: 5. Per the germline V gene, CDR1 is LNHNV and CDR2 is YYDKDF (reference sequence). cDNA synthesis used a TRAV/TRBV-specific primer set for both chains. With a V-primer adapter and a constant-region primer, TCRs were amplified for 20 to 25 PCR cycles. One entry per CDR3 protein, called by TCRdb with MiXCR from the reads. The sample lists tens of thousands of distinct CDR3 sequences, approximately 26% seen once, with approximately 5.7% in the top ten. The sample's time point: before trial treatment.

The chain joins TRBV15 to TRBJ2-1; 9 nucleotides match TRBD1. Sequencing used PBMCs, obtained before treatment. This sequence was found in a male donor with prostate cancer. This chain's CDR3 is CATSRGGQGTNEQFF. CDR3 coding DNA: TGTGCCACCAGCAGAGGGGGACAGGGAACGAATGAGCAGTTCTTC.